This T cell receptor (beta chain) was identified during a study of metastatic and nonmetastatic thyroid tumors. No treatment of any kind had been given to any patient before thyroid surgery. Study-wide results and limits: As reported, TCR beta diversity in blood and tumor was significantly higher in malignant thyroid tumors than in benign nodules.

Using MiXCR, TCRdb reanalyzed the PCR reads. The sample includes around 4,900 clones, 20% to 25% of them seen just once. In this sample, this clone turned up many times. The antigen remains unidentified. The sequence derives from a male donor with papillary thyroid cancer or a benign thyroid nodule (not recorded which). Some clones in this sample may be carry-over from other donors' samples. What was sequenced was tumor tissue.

The CDR3 nucleotides are TGTGCCAGCAGCCTACTAGCGGGAGAGTACGAGCAGTACTTC. Amino acids: CASSLLAGEYEQYF. This sequence joins TRBV7-2 and TRBJ2-7, with 11 bases identical to TRBD2. Germline CDR1 SGHTA, CDR2 FQGNSA. Unmatched junction bases numbered 4, after V lost 5 bases and J lost 4 bases. The CDR3 totals 14 residues.